This T cell receptor beta chain was profiled in a study of blood T cell repertoires in COVID-19. Study as a whole: The study drew acute and convalescent COVID-19 samples from the United States, Italy and Spain. T cells, B-cell-depleted T cells, or PBMCs supplied cDNA or gDNA.

V was trimmed by 7 bases and J by 4 bases, leaving 10 bases between them. CDR3 size: 13 residues. CDR1 is SNHLY, CDR2 FYNNEI, per germline. In the authors' methods: Amplification with reference gene primers provided the estimates of nucleated cell counts. Repertoires were generated with immunoSEQ multiplex PCR, while TCRdb's copy carries only in-frame clones and drops some. The V and J calls and clone size are taken from that table; D and trimming were inferred from the DNA. The table records about 150,000 clones, almost 85% of them present only once. The specimen sequenced was peripheral blood. The TCR originated in an elderly woman with COVID-19, enrolled during active disease. The J gene is TRBJ2-2, the V gene TRBV2, with D perhaps TRBD1 (6 bases). CDR3 residues: CASTFRGTGELFF. Written as DNA, the CDR3 is TGTGCCAGCACCTTCAGGGGCACCGGGGAGCTGTTTTTT. Looking up the rest from reference TRBV2 and TRBJ2-2 gives the full variable domain: EPEVTQTPSHQVTQMGQEVILRCVPISNHLYFYWYRQILGQKVEFLVSFYNNEISEKSEIFDDQFSVERPDGSNFTLKIRSTKLEDSAMYFCASTFRGTGELFFGEGSRLTVL.